This record covers a single TCR beta chain. Genomic DNA from each subset was divided evenly over several immunoSEQ plates. Sequencing used immunoSEQ multiplex PCR; TCRdb keeps in-frame clones, though not all of them. Of approximately 470,000 clones listed, over 75% are singletons. The record originates from a study of shared clonotypes between healthy human individuals. This CDR3 has 15 residues. The ends were cut back, 4 bases at V and 2 bases at J, with 16 bases in the middle. Germline V gives CDR1 SGHDT, CDR2 YYEEEE. The receptor comes from a woman between 35 and 50 years old in good health. Some clones in this sample may be carry-over from other donors' samples. The chain employs TRBV5-6 and TRBJ2-7, with a possible D match to TRBD2 (6 bases). Sequenced: PBMCs. CDR3 in DNA: TGTGCCAGCAGCCCGGGACTCCATTCCGCCTACGAGCAGTACTTC. Encoded protein: CASSPGLHSAYEQYF.